This entry is about one TCR beta chain. This receptor's antigen is unknown. No base quality information exists; no much larger clone differs at one position. TCRdb shows the sequencer as Illumina HiSeq 2500. Quantitative 5'-RACE with molecular barcodes was used to prepare TCR beta libraries. Per the original workflow: To identify disease-linked TCR variants, a new computational method was used, one built on a probabilistic model of VDJ rearrangement. The raw public data were reprocessed by TCRdb itself: fastp quality trimming at Q25, MiXCR clonotype calling, in-frame beta chains only. Every CDR3 protein is listed once, alongside the most common genes and DNA of its rows. TCRdb, not the authors, supplied the V and J calls. The sample yields about 130,000 distinct CDR3 sequences; roughly 7.3% were counted once. The ten largest make up less than 15% of the sample. The entry originates in a study of CD8 T cells in ankylosing spondylitis (dated by TCRdb to the late 2010s). For the wider study: To find TCR variants linked to disease, the study profiled T cell receptor beta repertoires in ankylosing spondylitis patients and healthy donors. In total, the full study cohort was made up of nearly 110 healthy donors and 25 ankylosing spondylitis patients. Peripheral blood samples were taken, and synovial fluid was additionally collected from ankylosing spondylitis patients.

The research as a whole found: A CD8+ phenotype was shown by the disease-linked clones, which were found at relatively low frequencies in peripheral blood. Some motif variants had previously been reported in the synovial fluid and blood of reactive arthritis patients, which suggests shared mechanisms of disease initiation. Blood from ankylosing spondylitis patients appeared to be characterized by a TCR beta motif made up of under ten highly homologous amino acid variants. According to the report, matched synovial fluid samples from ankylosing spondylitis patients were significantly enriched for the disease-linked clones.

Trimming removed 3 bases from V and 9 bases from J, leaving 18 bases between the germline ends. In the germline V gene (reference sequence), CDR1 corresponds to GTSNPN and CDR2 to SVGIG. Counted from cysteine to phenylalanine, this CDR3 has 14 amino acids. The DNA shown is the 42-base CDR3, in frame from base 1. This chain is built from TRBV30 and TRBJ1-5, with a tentative D gene TRBD1 over 6 matching bases. This TCR was sampled from a male donor with ankylosing spondylitis or in good health (not recorded which). Sequenced sample: blood, either unsorted or a sorted T cell fraction (not recorded which). The DNA sequence reads TGTGCCTGGAGCACGGGCAGGGGTAGGTGGCCCCAGCATTTT. Its product reads: CAWSTGRGRWPQHF. Reference TRBV30 and TRBJ1-5 proteins supply the regions before and after the CDR3; the full variable domain is: SQTIHQWPATLVQPVGSPLSLECTVEGTSNPNLYWYRQAAGRGLQLLFYSVGIGQISSEVPQNLSASRPQDRQFILSSKKLLLSDSGFYLCAWSTGRGRWPQHFGDGTRLSIL.